This T cell receptor beta chain was found in a study of blood T cell repertoires in COVID-19. The ends were cut back, 6 bases at V and 3 bases at J, with 5 bases in the middle. This CDR3 has 11 amino acids. CDR1 and CDR2 (germline): MNHNY, SVGAGI (reference sequence). Participants, 18 to 89 years old, spanned approximately 26 US areas. Cohort placement rested on clinical history that participants reported themselves. As handled by the study authors: Estimation of nucleated cell counts was performed using reference gene primer amplification. Only in-frame clones appear in the TCRdb table, and some are missing; sequencing was by immunoSEQ multiplex PCR. The DNA gave D and trimming, while V, J and clone size come from that table. The sample consists of hundreds of thousands of clones, about nine tenths of them appearing once.

The TCR sequence derives from a woman aged 55-69 years who had recovered from COVID-19. This chain uses TRBV6-6 with TRBJ1-2, with unresolved D. The specimen sequenced was PBMCs or T cells enriched from blood (not recorded which). CDR3 loop: CASSPDYGYTF. The DNA of the CDR3 is TGTGCCAGCAGCCCCGACTATGGCTACACCTTC.